This T cell receptor (beta chain) was found in a study of spatial heterogeneity in lung cancer (dated by TCRdb to about 2019). In terms of the full investigation: Beta-chain transcripts were consistently detected in greater numbers than alpha-chain transcripts, which likely reflects a higher abundance of beta-chain transcripts. A strong correlation was found between TCR transcript counts in tumor regions and a T cell transcriptional module score from matched bulk RNA-seq. At surgery, some 220 tumor regions, fewer than 85 matched nontumor lung samples and 56 PBMC samples were TCR-sequenced for both alpha and beta chains. In the raw uncorrected reads, each unique combination of TCR and UMI appeared on average more than ten times. The study linked features of the TCR repertoire to counts of nonsynonymous mutations, which were determined by whole-exome sequencing of tumor tissue. The study quantitatively compared TCR alpha and beta repertoires across multiple tumor regions, matched nontumor lung and blood in non-small cell lung cancer.

The investigation overall reported the following: The tumor nonsynonymous mutation count correlated with the number of expanded alpha and beta TCRs within the tumor. Counts of ubiquitous and regional expanded TCRs were found to correlate with counts of ubiquitous and regional nonsynonymous mutations, respectively. Additional single-cell paired TCR alpha and beta sequencing was considered necessary to confirm, at a functional level, the hypothesis that regional TCRs recognize regional mutations. TCR-seq coverage of tumor T cells was estimated at only roughly 7.7% for alpha chains and around 14% for beta chains.

Inclusive of the bounding cysteine and phenylalanine, the CDR3 is 13 residues long. The sequence is cut down to CDR3 DNA, 39 bases in frame from base 1. From a lookup of the germline V gene, CDR1 and CDR2 are SGHTA and FQGTGA. V drops 0 bases and J drops 2 bases, leaving 4 bases in between. Ten or more counts support this clonotype. The antigen this receptor binds is unknown. No base quality information exists; no much larger clone differs at one position. The time point label corresponds to: sample taken at primary tumor resection. Samples were obtained from around 72 patients with early-stage, untreated non-small cell lung cancer from the lung TRACERx cohort. TCR sequencing used whole RNA extracted from tumor and nontumor lung tissue, or from cryopreserved PBMC samples, without cell sorting. Patients were selected for TCR sequencing only if sufficient RNA was available from at least two tumor regions. Before selection, tumor and adjacent nontumor lung specimens were reviewed by a lung pathologist.

Libraries were constructed by 5' RACE. TCRdb shows the sequencer as NextSeq 500. The TCR library protocol attached a unique molecular identifier to each TCR cDNA molecule to allow correction of PCR and sequencing errors. The authors' pipeline ran thus. TCR identification, UMI-based error correction and CDR3 extraction were all carried out with Decombinator tools. TCRs above a frequency of 2 per 1,000, corresponding to the top 1% of the tumor frequency distribution, were defined as expanded. Expanded tumor TCRs were classed as regional if statistically deemed absent (corrected P<0.05) from at least one tumor region, otherwise ubiquitous. Rényi diversity was computed with the R vegan package after subsampling each repertoire 100 times to 5,000 TCRs. To build CDR3 similarity networks, amino acid triplet string-kernel similarity was used, and CDR3s were connected when their pairwise similarity was above 0.82. TCRdb passed the public sequencing reads through fastp at Q25 and MiXCR, retaining productive beta sequences. Each entry is one CDR3 protein sequence, shown with its most common DNA and genes. The V and J calls here are based on TCRdb, not the publication. In all, the sample holds around 9,300 distinct CDR3 sequences, and around 5.1% of those were seen once. The top ten clonotypes cover over 20% of the sample.

The sequence derives from a female donor with early-stage non-small cell lung cancer. Sequenced material: lung tumor tissue, taken at surgery. The sequence joins TRBV7-3 to TRBJ2-5; the D segment cannot be called with confidence. CDR3 region: CASSLTPQETQYF. The nucleotide sequence is given as TGTGCCAGCAGCTTAACTCCGCAAGAGACCCAGTACTTC. The variable domain in full, with residues beyond the CDR3 obtained from the reference TRBV7-3 and TRBJ2-5 genes, is GAGVSQTPSNKVTEKGKYVELRCDPISGHTALYWYRQSLGQGPEFLIYFQGTGAADDSGLPNDRFFAVRPEGSVSTLKIQRTERGDSAVYLCASSLTPQETQYFGPGTRLLVL.